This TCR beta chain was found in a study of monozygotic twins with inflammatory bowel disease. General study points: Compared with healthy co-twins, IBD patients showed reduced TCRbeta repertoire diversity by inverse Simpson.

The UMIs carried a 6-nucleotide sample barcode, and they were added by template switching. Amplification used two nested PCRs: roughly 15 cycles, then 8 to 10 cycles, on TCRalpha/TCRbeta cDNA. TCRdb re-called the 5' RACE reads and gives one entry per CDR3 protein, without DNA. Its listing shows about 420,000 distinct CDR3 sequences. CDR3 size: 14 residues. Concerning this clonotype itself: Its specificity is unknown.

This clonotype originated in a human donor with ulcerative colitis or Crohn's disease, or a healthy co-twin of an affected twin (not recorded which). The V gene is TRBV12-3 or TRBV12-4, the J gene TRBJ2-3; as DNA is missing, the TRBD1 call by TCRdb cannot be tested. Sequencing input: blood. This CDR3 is CASRLRGLADTQYF.